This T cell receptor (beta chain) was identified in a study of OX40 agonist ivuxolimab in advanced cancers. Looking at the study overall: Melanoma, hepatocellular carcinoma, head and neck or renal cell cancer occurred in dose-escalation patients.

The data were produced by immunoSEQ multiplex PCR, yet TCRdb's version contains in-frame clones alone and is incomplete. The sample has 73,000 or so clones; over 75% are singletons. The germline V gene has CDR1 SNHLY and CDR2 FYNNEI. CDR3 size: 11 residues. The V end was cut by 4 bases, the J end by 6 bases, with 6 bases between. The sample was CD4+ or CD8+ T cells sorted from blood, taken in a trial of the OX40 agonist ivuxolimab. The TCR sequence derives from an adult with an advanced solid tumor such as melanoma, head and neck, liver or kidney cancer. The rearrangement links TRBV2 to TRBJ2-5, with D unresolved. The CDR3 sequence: CASSGSKTQYF. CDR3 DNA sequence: TGTGCCAGCAGTGGTAGTAAGACCCAGTACTTC.